The 22 T cell receptor beta chains below come from one sample, sequenced in a study of cytomegalovirus exposure and HLA in healthy donors. PCR was performed using 60 Vbeta and 13 Jbeta primers. Only in-frame clones appear in the TCRdb table, and some are missing; sequencing was by immunoSEQ multiplex PCR. Among about 150,000 clones listed, nearly 80% were seen once. The sequencing sample was made of PBMCs. Receptors originate from a man aged 25-45 years in good health and CMV-seropositive.

The sample holds one count of this clone. The CDR3 DNA is TGTGCCATCAGTGAGAGGGGACAGGGGGCGAGCGGGGAGCTGTTTTTT. Translating gives CAISERGQGASGELFF. The chain recombines TRBV10-3 with TRBJ2-2; 12 nucleotides line up with TRBD1. Germline V gives CDR1 ENHRY, CDR2 SYGVKD. With 2 bases clipped from V and 7 bases from J, the junction kept 5 bases outside the gene matches. This CDR3 comprises 16 residues.

The rearrangement joins TRBV7-6 to TRBJ2-1; 10 bases map to TRBD2. CDR1 is SGHVS and CDR2 is FNYEAQ in the germline V gene. J gave up 7 bases and V 1 base, and 4 bases lay outside the gene matches. This CDR3 is built from 15 residues. CDR3 coding DNA: TGTGCCAGCAGCTTAGGAGCGGGAGGGCAAAATGAGCAGTTCTTC. It specifies CASSLGAGGQNEQFF.

The CDR3, as DNA: TGCGCCAGCAGCTTCGGAGGGACTGGAAACACCATATATTTT. It encodes CASSFGGTGNTIYF. V is TRBV5-1 and J is TRBJ1-3, with D hard to call. This CDR3 spans 14 amino acids. Between the trimmed V and J ends, which lost 2 bases and 2 bases, there was a span of 8 bases. Germline loops: CDR1 SGHRS, CDR2 YFSETQ.

There are a few counts of this clone. This chain uses TRBV7-2 with TRBJ1-1, with D possibly matching TRBD1 (5 bases). Germline V lookup: CDR1 SGHTA, CDR2 FQGNSA. CDR3 size: 15 residues. The V end was cut by 5 bases, the J end by 5 bases, with 18 bases between. The CDR3 sequence: CASSPKAGGRTEAFF. Written as DNA, the CDR3 is TGTGCCAGCAGCCCGAAGGCGGGGGGAAGGACTGAAGCTTTCTTT.

V gene TRBV10-2 combines with J gene TRBJ2-7, with no clear D. CDR3 size: 15 residues. Germline V lookup: CDR1 WSHSY, CDR2 SAAADI. Trimming removed 5 bases from V and 0 bases from J, with 14 bases in between. CDR3 sequence (DNA): TGCGCCAGCAGTTACTCCGCTGTTCACTCCTACGAGCAGTACTTC. The encoded protein is CASSYSAVHSYEQYF.

The chain recombines TRBV6-6 with TRBJ1-5, with 8 bases that match TRBD1. The CDR3 spans 14 residues. V was clipped by 2 bases and J by 4 bases; unmatched bases: 1. Per germline, CDR1 MNHNY and CDR2 SVGAGI (reference sequence). The CDR3 is CASSYDRGNQPQHF. In DNA form, the CDR3 reads TGTGCCAGCAGTTACGACAGGGGTAATCAGCCCCAGCATTTT.

V gene TRBV27 combines with J gene TRBJ1-5, with no clear D. Germline CDR1 and CDR2: MNHEY and SMNVEV (reference sequence). The CDR3 runs to 13 residues. Trimming cost V 5 bases and J 7 bases, with 12 bases left between them. The CDR3 sequence: CASSPGRNQPQHF. The CDR3 DNA reads as TGTGCCAGCAGTCCGGGGAGAAACCAGCCCCAGCATTTT.

V gene TRBV28 combines with J gene TRBJ2-6, with D perhaps matching TRBD2 (6 bases). Trimming took off 2 bases at V and 0 bases at J, with 14 bases between the two ends. CDR1 is MDHEN and CDR2 is SYDVKM in the germline V gene. The length of the CDR3 is 18 residues. CDR3 sequence (DNA): TGTGCCAGCAGTTTAGCCGGGACTCATACCTCTGGGGCCAACGTCCTGACTTTC. Encoded protein: CASSLAGTHTSGANVLTF.

CDR3 DNA sequence: TGTGCCAGCAGCCAGCGGACAGGGGCCAACTACGAGCAGTACTTC. It specifies CASSQRTGANYEQYF. V gene TRBV7-2 combines with J gene TRBJ2-7, with TRBD1 identical over 9 bases. V was clipped by 5 bases and J by 3 bases; unmatched bases: 8. This CDR3 is 15 amino acids long. CDR1 and CDR2 (germline): SGHTA, FQGNSA.

This chain uses TRBV2 with TRBJ2-1; weak D call: TRBD2 (5 bases). The CDR3 consists of 13 residues. The germline V and J ends were trimmed by 7 bases and 10 bases, with 17 bases remaining between them. Germline V lookup: CDR1 SNHLY, CDR2 FYNNEI. This chain's CDR3 is CASKPLGGGEQFF. DNA for the CDR3: TGTGCCAGCAAACCCCTAGGAGGTGGCGAGCAGTTCTTC.

About this clone: One junction end disagrees with the germline gene, perhaps due to a read error. The rearrangement joins TRBV5-4 to TRBJ2-1; D remains ambiguous. Germline V lookup: CDR1 SGHNT, CDR2 YYREEE (reference sequence). The length of the CDR3 is 16 residues. Written as DNA, the CDR3 is TGTACCAGCAGCTTGAATAGAGATTCTGCCTACAATGAGCAGTTCTTC. This codes for CTSSLNRDSAYNEQFF.

This clone occurred a few times. This sequence joins TRBV9 and TRBJ2-7, with 10 bases matching TRBD2. The trim removed 0 bases at V and 7 bases at J, leaving 10 bases unmatched. Germline lookup yields CDR1 SGDLS and CDR2 YYNGEE. CDR3 length equals 16 residues. The CDR3 protein is CASSVGGLAGVYEQYF. In nucleotides, the CDR3 is TGTGCCAGCAGCGTAGGAGGGCTAGCGGGAGTGTATGAGCAGTACTTC.

V and J are TRBV6-6 and TRBJ1-2; no reliable D call. The CDR3 sequence is 12 residues long. Germline V lookup: CDR1 MNHNY, CDR2 SVGAGI (reference sequence). V dropped 5 bases and J dropped 5 bases, with 9 bases sitting between them. CDR3 in amino acids: CASSPDGYGYTF. Written as DNA, the CDR3 is TGTGCCAGCAGTCCCGACGGGTATGGCTACACCTTC.

The rearrangement uses TRBV5-1 and TRBJ2-7; tentative D call: TRBD2 (5 bases). Trimming pared 4 bases from V and 2 bases from J, leaving 13 bases between. This CDR3 comprises 14 residues. Germline loops: CDR1 SGHRS, CDR2 YFSETQ. The CDR3 sequence: CASSIGAGTYEQYF. CDR3 nucleotide sequence: TGCGCCAGCAGCATCGGTGCGGGTACCTACGAGCAGTACTTC. Variable domain in full (rest from reference TRBV5-1 and TRBJ2-7): KAGVTQTPRYLIKTRGQQVTLSCSPISGHRSVSWYQQTPGQGLQFLFEYFSETQRNKGNFPGRFSGRQFSNSRSEMNVSTLELGDSALYLCASSIGAGTYEQYFGPGTRLTVT.

This rearrangement joins TRBV9 to TRBJ2-1; 7 nucleotides agree with TRBD2. CDR1 and CDR2 (germline): SGDLS, YYNGEE. J lost 8 bases, V lost 0 bases, and 5 bases had no gene match. The CDR3 extends over 14 amino acids. The CDR3 coding sequence is TGTGCCAGCAGCGTAGATCCAGGGAGGGATGAGCAGTTCTTC. Encoded protein: CASSVDPGRDEQFF.

The chain recombines TRBV28 with TRBJ1-5, with TRBD1 matching over 8 bases. Per germline, CDR1 MDHEN and CDR2 SYDVKM. V lost 5 bases, J lost 2 bases, and 5 bases stayed unmatched. CDR3 size: 15 residues. CDR3 nucleotide sequence: TGTGCCAGCAGTAAACAGACAGGGGGCAATCAGCCCCAGCATTTT. Its protein product is CASSKQTGGNQPQHF.

For the CDR3, the DNA is TGTGCCAGCAGCATGGACAGGCCCTCGCTCCTTGAGGAGCAGTACTTC. Translation gives CASSMDRPSLLEEQYF. The chain joins TRBV28 to TRBJ2-7; the match to TRBD1 covers 7 bases. The V and J ends lost 6 bases and 7 bases, in that order; junction bases with no gene match: 18. The germline CDR1 and CDR2 sequences are MDHEN and SYDVKM. This CDR3 contains 16 residues.

This clone was detected only once. The chain is built from TRBV28 and TRBJ2-7, with D possibly being TRBD1 (6 bases). Trimming left V 3 bases short and J 7 bases short, with 22 bases between. CDR1 and CDR2 (germline): MDHEN, SYDVKM. The CDR3 runs 16 residues. The CDR3 nucleotides read TGTGCCAGCAGTTTTACTACCGGGACACGAGACTGGGAGCAGTACTTC. Encoded protein: CASSFTTGTRDWEQYF.

Only one count was recorded for this clone. The chain carries TRBV27 and TRBJ2-5; 12 nucleotides line up with TRBD2. Looked up from germline, CDR1 is MNHEY and CDR2 is SMNVEV (reference sequence). The CDR3 spans 16 residues. The V and J ends lost 10 bases and 2 bases, in that order; junction bases with no gene match: 11. CDR3 amino acids: CATKATSGSLQETQYF. Here the CDR3 DNA reads TGTGCCACCAAAGCGACTAGCGGGAGCCTACAAGAGACCCAGTACTTC.

V is TRBV30 and J is TRBJ2-7, with D possibly TRBD1 on 6 matching bases. V shed 5 bases and J shed 1 base, with 12 bases lying between them. The CDR3 is 13 residues long. Germline CDR1 and CDR2: GTSNPN and SVGIG (reference sequence). CDR3 in DNA: TGTGCCTGGGCAACAGGGAAATCCTACGAGCAGTACTTC. It encodes CAWATGKSYEQYF. Full variable domain (missing parts from reference TRBV30 and TRBJ2-7): SQTIHQWPATLVQPVGSPLSLECTVEGTSNPNLYWYRQAAGRGLQLLFYSVGIGQISSEVPQNLSASRPQDRQFILSSKKLLLSDSGFYLCAWATGKSYEQYFGPGTRLTVT.

The CDR3 nucleotides read TGTGCCAGCAGCTTAGCTCAGGGCGGCGAGCAGTACTTC. Encoded protein: CASSLAQGGEQYF. The chain recombines TRBV11-2 with TRBJ2-7; weak D call: TRBD1 (5 bases). Germline V gives CDR1 SGHAT, CDR2 FQNNGV. V lost 1 base and J 6 bases, leaving 10 bases between the germline ends. CDR3 length: 13 amino acids.

The table lists this clone with a count of one. The chain couples TRBV18 to TRBJ2-5, with TRBD2 matching 7 bases. V was clipped by 3 bases and J by 4 bases; unmatched bases: 5. Germline assignment: CDR1 KGHSH and CDR2 LQKENI. CDR3 size: 14 residues. CDR3 sequence: CASSPRTRLETQYF. In nucleotides, the CDR3 is TGTGCCAGCTCACCCCGGACTAGGTTAGAGACCCAGTACTTC.